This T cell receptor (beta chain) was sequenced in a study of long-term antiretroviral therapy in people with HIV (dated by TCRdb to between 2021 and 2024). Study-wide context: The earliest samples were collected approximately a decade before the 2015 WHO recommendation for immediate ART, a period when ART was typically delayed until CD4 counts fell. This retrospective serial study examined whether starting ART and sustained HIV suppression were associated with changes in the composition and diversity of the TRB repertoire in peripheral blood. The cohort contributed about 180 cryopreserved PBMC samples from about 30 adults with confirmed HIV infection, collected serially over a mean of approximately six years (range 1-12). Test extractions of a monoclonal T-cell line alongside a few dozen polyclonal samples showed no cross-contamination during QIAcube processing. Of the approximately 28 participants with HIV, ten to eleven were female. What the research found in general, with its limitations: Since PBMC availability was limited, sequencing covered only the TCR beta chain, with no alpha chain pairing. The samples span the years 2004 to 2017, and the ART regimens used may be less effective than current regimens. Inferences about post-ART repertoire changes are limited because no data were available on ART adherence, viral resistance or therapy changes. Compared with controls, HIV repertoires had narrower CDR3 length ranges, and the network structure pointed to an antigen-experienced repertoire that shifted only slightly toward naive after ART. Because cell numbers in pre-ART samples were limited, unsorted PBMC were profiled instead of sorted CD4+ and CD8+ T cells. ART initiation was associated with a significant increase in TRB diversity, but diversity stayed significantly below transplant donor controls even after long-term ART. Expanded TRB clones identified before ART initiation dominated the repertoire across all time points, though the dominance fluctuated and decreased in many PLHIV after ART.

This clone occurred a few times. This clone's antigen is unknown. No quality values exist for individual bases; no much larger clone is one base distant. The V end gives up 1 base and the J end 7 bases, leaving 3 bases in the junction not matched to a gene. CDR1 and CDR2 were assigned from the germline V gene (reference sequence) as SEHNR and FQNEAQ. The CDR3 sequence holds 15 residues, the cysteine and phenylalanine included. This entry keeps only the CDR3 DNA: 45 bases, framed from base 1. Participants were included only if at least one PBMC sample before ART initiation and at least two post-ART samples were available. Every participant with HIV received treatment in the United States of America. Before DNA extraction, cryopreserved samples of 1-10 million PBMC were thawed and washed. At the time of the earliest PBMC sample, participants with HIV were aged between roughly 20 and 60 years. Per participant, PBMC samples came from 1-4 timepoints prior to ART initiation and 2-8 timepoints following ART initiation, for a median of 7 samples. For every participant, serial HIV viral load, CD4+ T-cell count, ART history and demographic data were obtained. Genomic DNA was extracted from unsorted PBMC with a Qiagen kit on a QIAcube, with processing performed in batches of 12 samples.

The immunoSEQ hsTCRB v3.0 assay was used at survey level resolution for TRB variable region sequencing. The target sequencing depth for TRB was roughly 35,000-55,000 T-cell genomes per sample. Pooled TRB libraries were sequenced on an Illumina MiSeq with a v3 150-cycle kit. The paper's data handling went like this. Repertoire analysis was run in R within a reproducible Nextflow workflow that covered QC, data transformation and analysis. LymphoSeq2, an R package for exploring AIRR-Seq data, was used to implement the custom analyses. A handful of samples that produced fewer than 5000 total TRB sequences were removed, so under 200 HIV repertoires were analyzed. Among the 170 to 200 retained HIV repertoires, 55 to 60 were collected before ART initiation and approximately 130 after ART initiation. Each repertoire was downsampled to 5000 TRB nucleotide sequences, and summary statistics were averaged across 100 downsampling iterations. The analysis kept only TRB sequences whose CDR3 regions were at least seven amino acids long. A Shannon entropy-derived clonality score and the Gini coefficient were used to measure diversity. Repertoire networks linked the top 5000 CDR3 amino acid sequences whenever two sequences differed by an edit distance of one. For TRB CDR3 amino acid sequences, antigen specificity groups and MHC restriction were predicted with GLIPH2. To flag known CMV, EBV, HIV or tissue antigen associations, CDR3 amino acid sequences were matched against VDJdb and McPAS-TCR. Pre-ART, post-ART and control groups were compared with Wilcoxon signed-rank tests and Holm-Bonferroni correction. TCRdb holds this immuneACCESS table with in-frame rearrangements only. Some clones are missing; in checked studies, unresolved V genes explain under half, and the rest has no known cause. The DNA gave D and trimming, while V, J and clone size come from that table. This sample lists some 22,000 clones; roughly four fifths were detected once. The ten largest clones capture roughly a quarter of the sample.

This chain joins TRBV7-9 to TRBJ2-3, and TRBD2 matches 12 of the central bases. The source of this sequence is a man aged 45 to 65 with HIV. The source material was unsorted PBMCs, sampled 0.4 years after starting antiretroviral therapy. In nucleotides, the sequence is TGTGCCAGCAGCTTAGGGCTAGCGGGGGGGCATACGCAGTATTTT. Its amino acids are CASSLGLAGGHTQYF.